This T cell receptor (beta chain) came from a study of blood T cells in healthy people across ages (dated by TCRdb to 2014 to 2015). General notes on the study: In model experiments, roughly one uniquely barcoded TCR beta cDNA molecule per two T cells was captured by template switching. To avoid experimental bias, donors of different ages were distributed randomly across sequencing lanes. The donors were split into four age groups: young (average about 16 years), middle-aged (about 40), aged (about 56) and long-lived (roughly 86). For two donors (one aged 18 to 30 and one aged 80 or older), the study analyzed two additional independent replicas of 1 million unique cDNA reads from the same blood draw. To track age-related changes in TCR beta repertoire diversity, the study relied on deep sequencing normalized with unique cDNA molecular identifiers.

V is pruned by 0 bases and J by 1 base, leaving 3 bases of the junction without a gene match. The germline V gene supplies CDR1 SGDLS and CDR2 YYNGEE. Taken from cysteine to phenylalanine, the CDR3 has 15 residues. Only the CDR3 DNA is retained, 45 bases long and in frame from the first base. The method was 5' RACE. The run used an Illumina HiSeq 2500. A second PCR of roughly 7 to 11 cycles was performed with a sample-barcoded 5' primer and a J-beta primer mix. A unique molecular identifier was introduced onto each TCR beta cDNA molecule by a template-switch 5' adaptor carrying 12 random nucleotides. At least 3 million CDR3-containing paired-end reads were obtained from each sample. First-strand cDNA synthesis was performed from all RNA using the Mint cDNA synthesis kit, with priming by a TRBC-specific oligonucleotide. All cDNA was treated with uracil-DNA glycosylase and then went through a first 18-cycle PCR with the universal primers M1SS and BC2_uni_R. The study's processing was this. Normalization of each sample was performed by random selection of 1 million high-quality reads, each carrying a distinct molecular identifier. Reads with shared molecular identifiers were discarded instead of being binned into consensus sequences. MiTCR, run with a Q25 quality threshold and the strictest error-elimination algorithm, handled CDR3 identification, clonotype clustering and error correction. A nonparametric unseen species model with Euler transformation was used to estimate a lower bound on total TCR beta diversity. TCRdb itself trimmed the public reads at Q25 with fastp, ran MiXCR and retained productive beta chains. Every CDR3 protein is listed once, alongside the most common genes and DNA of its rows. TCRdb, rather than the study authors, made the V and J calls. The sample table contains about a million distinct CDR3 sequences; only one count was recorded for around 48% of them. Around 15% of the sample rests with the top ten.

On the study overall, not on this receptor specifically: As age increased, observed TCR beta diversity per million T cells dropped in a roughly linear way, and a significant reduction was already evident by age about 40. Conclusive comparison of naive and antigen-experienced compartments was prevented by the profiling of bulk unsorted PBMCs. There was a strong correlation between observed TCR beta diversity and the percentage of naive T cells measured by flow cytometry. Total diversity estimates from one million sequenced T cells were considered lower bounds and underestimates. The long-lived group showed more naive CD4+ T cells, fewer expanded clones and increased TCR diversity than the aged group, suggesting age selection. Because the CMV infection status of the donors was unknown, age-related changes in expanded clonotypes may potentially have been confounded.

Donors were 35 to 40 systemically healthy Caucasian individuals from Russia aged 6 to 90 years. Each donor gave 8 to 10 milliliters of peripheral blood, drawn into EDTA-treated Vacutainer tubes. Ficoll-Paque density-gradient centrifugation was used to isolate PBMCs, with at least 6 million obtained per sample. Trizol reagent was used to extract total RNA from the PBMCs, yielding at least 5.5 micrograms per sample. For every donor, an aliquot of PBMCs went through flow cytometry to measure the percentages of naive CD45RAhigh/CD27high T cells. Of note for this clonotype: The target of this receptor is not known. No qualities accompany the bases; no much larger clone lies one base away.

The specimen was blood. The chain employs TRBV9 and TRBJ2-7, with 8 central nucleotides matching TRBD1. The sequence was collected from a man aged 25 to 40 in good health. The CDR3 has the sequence CASSVEQGESYEQYF. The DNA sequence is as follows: TGTGCCAGCAGCGTAGAACAGGGGGAATCCTACGAGCAGTACTTC. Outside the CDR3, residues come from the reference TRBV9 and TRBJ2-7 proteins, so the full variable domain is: DSGVTQTPKHLITATGQRVTLRCSPRSGDLSVYWYQQSLDQGLQFLIQYYNGEERAKGNILERFSAQQFPDLHSELNLSSLELGDSALYFCASSVEQGESYEQYFGPGTRLTVT.